These 30 T cell receptor beta chains were all obtained from the same sample, sequenced in a study of cytomegalovirus exposure and HLA in healthy donors. In the PCR, 60 Vbeta and 13 Jbeta primers were used. Repertoires were generated with immunoSEQ multiplex PCR, while TCRdb's copy carries only in-frame clones and drops some. This repertoire shows about 96,000 clones, roughly 74% found once; its top ten account for roughly 3%. Input material: PBMCs. The receptors here all came from a female donor in good health and CMV-seropositive.

J is TRBJ1-1 and V is TRBV11-1, with TRBD1 as a possible D gene (5 bases). CDR3 length: 14 amino acids. The germline V gene has CDR1 SGHAT and CDR2 FQDESV (reference sequence). Between the trimmed V and J ends, which lost 5 bases and 0 bases, there was a span of 10 bases. The CDR3 spells CASSKGNLNTEAFF. CDR3 in DNA: TGTGCCAGCAGCAAGGGGAACCTGAACACTGAAGCTTTCTTT.

The gene calls are TRBV5-1 and TRBJ1-1; D possibly corresponds to TRBD1 (6 bases). Germline-derived CDR1 and CDR2 are SGHRS and YFSETQ. The CDR3 has 13 amino acids. With 6 bases removed from V and 7 bases from J, the gap between germline ends came to 16 bases. The DNA for the CDR3 is TGCGCCAGCACCCTCATGGGGGGGCGTGAAGCTTTCTTT. Translation gives CASTLMGGREAFF.

The V gene is TRBV6-5, the J gene TRBJ2-4; 7 positions agree with TRBD1. Looked up from germline, CDR1 is MNHEY and CDR2 is SVGAGI. Trimming took 3 bases from V and 3 from J; bases not matched to a gene: 8. This CDR3 region has 16 residues. CDR3 protein: CASSYSTGSDKNIQYF. The CDR3 nucleotides read TGTGCCAGCAGTTATTCGACAGGGTCGGACAAAAACATTCAGTACTTC.

This clone has just one count. The rearrangement links TRBV11-2 to TRBJ2-3; 10 bases fit TRBD2. The V segment lost 2 bases and the J segment 3 bases; nucleotides outside the gene matches: 5. Germline loops: CDR1 SGHAT, CDR2 FQNNGV. CDR3 length equals 16 residues. The CDR3: CASSLSGRAGTDTQYF. DNA for the CDR3: TGTGCCAGCAGCTTAAGCGGGAGGGCCGGGACAGATACGCAGTATTTT. Combining the CDR3 with reference TRBV11-2 and TRBJ2-3 gives the whole variable domain EAGVAQSPRYKIIEKRQSVAFWCNPISGHATLYWYQQILGQGPKLLIQFQNNGVVDDSQLPKDRFSAERLKGVDSTLKIQPAKLEDSAVYLCASSLSGRAGTDTQYFGPGTRLTVL.

CDR3 coding DNA: TGTGCCAGCAGTCTCGGGACACAATTTGAAGCTTTCTTT. Translation: CASSLGTQFEAFF. The V and J genes are TRBV28 and TRBJ1-1; maybe TRBD1 (6 bases). Germline assignment: CDR1 MDHEN and CDR2 SYDVKM. Trimming removed 5 bases from V and 7 bases from J, with 14 bases in between. The CDR3 has 13 amino acids.

The V call is TRBV19, the J call TRBJ2-5, with D possibly being TRBD2 (6 bases). From germline, CDR1 is LNHDA and CDR2 SQIVND (reference sequence). The CDR3 sequence is 14 residues long. V was trimmed by 6 bases and J by 2 bases, leaving 13 bases between them. CDR3 nucleotides: TGTGCCAGTAGGCCCTTGGGGGGACAAGAGACCCAGTACTTC. Translation gives CASRPLGGQETQYF.

This chain uses TRBV14 with TRBJ1-3; D perhaps matches TRBD1 (6 bases). Germline V gene sequence: CDR1 SGHDN, CDR2 FVKESK. The CDR3 covers 16 residues. V lost 4 bases and J lost 2, with 15 bases in between. CDR3: CASSLLVGGTGNTIYF. In nucleotides, the CDR3 is TGTGCCAGCAGCCTTCTCGTTGGGGGCACTGGAAACACCATATATTTT.

This chain links TRBV28 with TRBJ1-2; D remains unclear. The CDR3 runs 10 residues. CDR1 MDHEN and CDR2 SYDVKM come from the germline V gene. The ends were cut back, 4 bases at V and 6 bases at J, with 3 bases in the middle. CDR3 sequence reads: CASSSNGYTF. DNA of the CDR3: TGTGCCAGCAGTTCAAATGGCTACACCTTC.

The chain joins TRBV2 to TRBJ1-1; 7 bases agree with TRBD1. CDR3 size: 14 residues. The trim removed 7 bases at V and 4 bases at J, leaving 9 bases unmatched. The germline V gene encodes CDR1 SNHLY and CDR2 FYNNEI. The CDR3 region is CASTVTGSGTEAFF. CDR3 in DNA: TGTGCCAGCACCGTGACAGGGTCAGGCACTGAAGCTTTCTTT.

The chain carries TRBV2 and TRBJ1-2; no clear D. This CDR3 contains 13 residues. Trimming shortened V by 1 base and J by 4 bases, and 7 bases separated the two germline ends. Germline loops: CDR1 SNHLY, CDR2 FYNNEI. In nucleotides, the CDR3 is TGTGCCAGCAGTGAAGGGGCAGGCTATGGCTACACCTTC. It encodes CASSEGAGYGYTF.

The CDR3 sequence is CASSQVRGWEGGTGELFF. The CDR3 DNA is TGTGCCAGCAGCCAAGTTCGCGGGTGGGAAGGGGGCACCGGGGAGCTGTTTTTT. This chain connects TRBV4-2 to TRBJ2-2; the D gene is possibly TRBD1 (6 bases). This CDR3 comprises 18 residues. Germline CDR1 is LGHNA and CDR2 is YNFKEQ. Trimming took 1 base from V and 4 from J, leaving 19 bases between them.

The chain couples TRBV30 to TRBJ1-5, with 8 nucleotides matching TRBD1. J lost 7 bases, V lost 0 bases, and 8 bases had no gene match. Looked up from germline, CDR1 is GTSNPN and CDR2 is SVGIG (reference sequence). The CDR3 length is 15 residues. CDR3 residues: CAWSVQDREEQPQHF. The CDR3 coding sequence is TGTGCCTGGAGTGTTCAGGACAGGGAGGAGCAGCCCCAGCATTTT.

This clone was observed a few times. The chain uses TRBV6-1 and TRBJ2-3, with 7 bases identical to TRBD2. CDR3 length: 14 residues. The J segment lost 6 bases and the V segment lost 2 bases, leaving 5 bases of the junction unmatched. Germline V gene sequence: CDR1 MNHNS, CDR2 SASEGT. The CDR3 DNA reads TGTGCCAGCAGTGAATCTGGACTAGTGGATACGCAGTATTTT. Encoded protein: CASSESGLVDTQYF.

This chain connects TRBV25-1 to TRBJ1-5; 7 bases agree with TRBD1. Germline values: CDR1 MGHDK, CDR2 SYGVNS. Losses at the gene ends were 7 bases for V and 0 bases for J; bases not matched to a gene: 6. The length of the CDR3 is 15 residues. DNA of the CDR3: TGTGCCAGCACTTCCGGGACAGATAGCAATCAGCCCCAGCATTTT. Amino acids: CASTSGTDSNQPQHF.

The CDR3 sequence: CASSPQISNEKLFF. The CDR3 DNA follows: TGTGCCAGCAGTCCACAGATCTCTAATGAAAAACTGTTTTTT. This chain uses TRBV2 with TRBJ1-4; the D is unclear. Per the germline V gene, CDR1 is SNHLY and CDR2 is FYNNEI. The CDR3 sequence is 14 residues long. The V end lost 5 bases, the J end lost 3 bases, and 10 bases lay between the germline ends.

This clone was picked up one time. This sequence joins TRBV6-1 and TRBJ2-5; D is ambiguous. Per germline, CDR1 MNHNS and CDR2 SASEGT. Trimming removed 5 bases from V and 3 bases from J, with 10 bases in between. This CDR3 contains 13 residues. CDR3 sequence (DNA): TGTGCCAGCAGTTCGGGTTTGAAAGAGACCCAGTACTTC. Its translation: CASSSGLKETQYF.

For the CDR3, the DNA is TGCAGCGTTGTGGTGGGACAGGGTTCCGGCCAGTACTTC. The encoded protein is CSVVVGQGSGQYF. V is TRBV29-1 and J is TRBJ2-7; 9 nucleotides line up with TRBD1. CDR3 length equals 13 residues. Germline V gene data show CDR1 as SQVTM and CDR2 as ANQGSEA. V shed 4 bases, J shed 10 bases, and the junction held 11 bases outside the gene matches.

This clone was counted between two and nine times. The rearrangement joins TRBV7-3 to TRBJ2-1; a possible D gene is TRBD2 (6 bases). Germline-derived CDR1 and CDR2 are SGHTA and FQGTGA. This CDR3 comprises 15 residues. The V and J ends lost 6 bases and 0 bases respectively, with 12 bases between them. CDR3 sequence: CASRSEGASYNEQFF. For the CDR3, the DNA is TGTGCCAGCAGATCGGAGGGCGCCTCCTACAATGAGCAGTTCTTC.

A few counts support this clone. The chain carries TRBV7-9 and TRBJ1-3, with D tentatively TRBD1 (5 bases). V gave up 9 bases and J gave up 0 bases, with 9 bases separating them. Germline loops: CDR1 SEHNR, CDR2 FQNEAQ (reference sequence). This CDR3 region has 13 residues. The CDR3: CARAGGSGNTIYF. The CDR3, as DNA: TGTGCCAGGGCCGGGGGCTCTGGAAACACCATATATTTT.

The chain uses TRBV28 and TRBJ1-1; D might be TRBD1 (6 bases). The V gene lost 1 base and the J gene lost 11 bases, with 17 bases spanning the gap. The CDR3 is 14 residues long. Germline lookup yields CDR1 MDHEN and CDR2 SYDVKM. In DNA form, the CDR3 reads TGTGCCAGCAGTTTATCCACCAGGGGTGCCGTCGCTTTCTTT. Amino acid sequence: CASSLSTRGAVAFF.

The J gene is TRBJ2-7, the V gene TRBV20-1; D not certain. Germline-derived CDR1 and CDR2 are DFQATT and SNEGSKA (reference sequence). V was cut by 3 bases and J by 4 bases, with 7 bases left in between. This CDR3 has 11 residues. The CDR3 DNA is TGCAGTGCTAGTAACGAGTACGAGCAGTACTTC. Translation gives CSASNEYEQYF.

The chain combines TRBV10-3 with TRBJ2-7, with D possibly matching TRBD2 (5 bases). In germline, CDR1 is ENHRY, CDR2 SYGVKD. V dropped 3 bases and J dropped 7 bases, with 16 bases sitting between them. The CDR3 loop spans 14 amino acids. CDR3 DNA: TGTGCCATCAGTGATACCGGGAATAGTAGGGAGCAGTACTTC. It is translated as CAISDTGNSREQYF.

Note on this clone: The junction differs from germline at one of its ends, possibly a read error. The V gene is TRBV6-1, the J gene TRBJ2-2; D is ambiguous. Germline V gene lookup returns CDR1 MNHNS and CDR2 SASEGT. The CDR3 runs to 13 residues. The CDR3 protein is CASGETTTGELFF. As DNA, the CDR3 is TGTGCCAGCGGTGAAACAACAACCGGGGAGCTGTTTTTT.

This clone was seen only a few times. The chain employs TRBV4-3 and TRBJ1-1; a possible D gene is TRBD1 (5 bases). This CDR3 is built from 16 residues. The V gene lost 0 bases and the J gene lost 1 base, with 12 bases spanning the gap. In germline, CDR1 is LGHNA, CDR2 YSLEER. The CDR3 bases are TGCGCCAGCAGCCAAGATGAAAGGCAGGGGAACACTGAAGCTTTCTTT. Translated: CASSQDERQGNTEAFF.

The chain recombines TRBV9 with TRBJ2-7; D perhaps matches TRBD1 (5 bases). The germline CDR1 and CDR2 sequences are SGDLS and YYNGEE. V was shortened by 0 bases and J by 2 bases, with 9 bases between the two germline ends. There are 14 residues in the CDR3. The CDR3 nucleotides read TGTGCCAGCAGCGTAGGACAGTCCCCCTACGAGCAGTACTTC. It specifies CASSVGQSPYEQYF.

Written as DNA, the CDR3 is TGTGCCAGCAGCTTTGGAGCGGCTCCGGGCGAGCAGTACTTC. This codes for CASSFGAAPGEQYF. The V gene is TRBV5-6, the J gene TRBJ2-7; maybe TRBD2 (5 bases). Germline V lookup: CDR1 SGHDT, CDR2 YYEEEE. This CDR3 has 14 amino acids. V lost 2 bases and J 6 bases, leaving 15 bases between the germline ends.

The chain has TRBV6-4 and TRBJ2-3; TRBD2 matches 11 bases. This CDR3 spans 15 amino acids. CDR1 is MRHNA and CDR2 is SNTAGT in the germline V gene. V lost 5 bases, J lost 3 bases, and 4 bases stayed unmatched. The CDR3 DNA sequence: TGTGCCAGCAGTCAGACTAGCGGGGATACAGATACGCAGTATTTT. Translation: CASSQTSGDTDTQYF.

This clone was detected once. The chain has TRBV28 and TRBJ2-7; 11 bases align to TRBD2. Germline values: CDR1 MDHEN, CDR2 SYDVKM. Germline trimming cut 2 bases from V and 2 bases from J; bases unmatched to any gene: 2. The CDR3 spans 15 residues. CDR3 sequence reads: CASSLLAGGAYEQYF. CDR3 DNA sequence: TGTGCCAGCAGTTTACTAGCGGGAGGTGCCTACGAGCAGTACTTC.

V is TRBV11-2 and J is TRBJ2-5; 9 positions match TRBD1. CDR3 size: 15 residues. CDR1 SGHAT and CDR2 FQNNGV come from the germline V gene. V lost 0 bases, J lost 5 bases, and 4 bases stayed unmatched. The CDR3 DNA is TGTGCCAGCAGCTTAGAAGTGGGGACAGGGGAGACCCAGTACTTC. Protein product: CASSLEVGTGETQYF.

The J gene is TRBJ2-2, the V gene TRBV5-1; 11 bases match TRBD2. V shed 7 bases, J shed 1 base, and the junction held 3 bases outside the gene matches. CDR3 size: 15 residues. CDR1 is SGHRS and CDR2 is YFSETQ in the germline V gene. CDR3 loop: CASSGLAGNTGELFF. CDR3 coding DNA: TGCGCCAGCTCCGGACTAGCGGGGAACACCGGGGAGCTGTTTTTT. Complete variable domain (other parts from reference TRBV5-1 and TRBJ2-2): KAGVTQTPRYLIKTRGQQVTLSCSPISGHRSVSWYQQTPGQGLQFLFEYFSETQRNKGNFPGRFSGRQFSNSRSEMNVSTLELGDSALYLCASSGLAGNTGELFFGEGSRLTVL.